This T cell receptor (beta chain) was documented in a study of CD8+ T cells in alopecia areata. Whole-study context: Twice a day, 5 to 10 mg of oral tofacitinib was administered to treated patients. Tofacitinib was given for 6 to 18 months, then stopped for 6 months.

cDNA reverse transcribed from extracted RNA served as the sequencing template. TCRdb keeps only in-frame clones here, not all; method: immunoSEQ multiplex PCR. The sample consists of 130,000 or so clones, more than 85% of them appearing once. Germline lookup yields CDR1 SEHNR and CDR2 FQNEAQ (reference sequence). This CDR3 spans 15 amino acids. V was shortened by 5 bases and J by 5 bases, with 13 bases between the two germline ends. Described treatment: oral pan-JAK inhibitor, 5-10 mg twice daily. The chain has TRBV7-9 and TRBJ1-6; TRBD1 is a possible D gene (5 bases). The sequence was collected from a human donor with alopecia areata. Material: CD8+ T cells sorted from blood, obtained at week 4, from a patient treated with tofacitinib. This CDR3 is CASSARTDNNSPLHF. DNA for the CDR3: TGTGCCAGCAGCGCACGGACGGACAATAATTCACCCCTCCACTTT.